This note documents a single T cell receptor (beta chain) sequence. The antigen is unknown. The table came from immunoSEQ multiplex PCR; TCRdb's copy has only in-frame clones and leaves some out. The table lists around 1,900,000 clones, about 94% of them singletons. The CDR3 loop spans 13 amino acids. The ends were cut back, 6 bases at V and 4 bases at J, with 12 bases in the middle. Germline lookup yields CDR1 SQVTM and CDR2 ANQGSEA. Naive CD8 cells lacked CD45RO, underwent positive selection for CCR7 and left out terminally differentiated effector memory CD45RA+ cells. The data were taken from a study of shared clonotypes between healthy human individuals. Study background: Contributing individuals were a couple of females and three males aged 18 to 49. Study-wide results and caveats: Naive CD4 clonotypes overlapped across a handful of donors at approximately 5%.

The receptor was isolated from a young man in good health. Some clones in this sample may be carry-over from other donors' samples. This sequence joins TRBV29-1 and TRBJ2-2; TRBD1 might be the D (5 bases). Material for sequencing was naive CD8+ T cells from PBMCs. This CDR3 reads CSVLGRATGELFF. As DNA, the CDR3 is TGCAGCGTCTTGGGCAGGGCCACCGGGGAGCTGTTTTTT.